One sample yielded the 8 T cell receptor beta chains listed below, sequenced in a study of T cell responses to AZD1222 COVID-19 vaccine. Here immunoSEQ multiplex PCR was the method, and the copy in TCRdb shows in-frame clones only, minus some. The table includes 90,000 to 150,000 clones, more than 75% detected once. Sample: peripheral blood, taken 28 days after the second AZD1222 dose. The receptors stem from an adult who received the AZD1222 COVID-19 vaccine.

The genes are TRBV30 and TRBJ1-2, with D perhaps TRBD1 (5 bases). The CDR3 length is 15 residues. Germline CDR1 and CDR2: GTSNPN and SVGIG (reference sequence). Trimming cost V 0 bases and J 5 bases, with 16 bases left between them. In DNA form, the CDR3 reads TGTGCCTGGAGTGTAGGCGGGGCAGGGTTGTATGGCTACACCTTC. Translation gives CAWSVGGAGLYGYTF. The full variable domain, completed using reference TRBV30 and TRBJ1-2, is SQTIHQWPATLVQPVGSPLSLECTVEGTSNPNLYWYRQAAGRGLQLLFYSVGIGQISSEVPQNLSASRPQDRQFILSSKKLLLSDSGFYLCAWSVGGAGLYGYTFGSGTRLTVV.

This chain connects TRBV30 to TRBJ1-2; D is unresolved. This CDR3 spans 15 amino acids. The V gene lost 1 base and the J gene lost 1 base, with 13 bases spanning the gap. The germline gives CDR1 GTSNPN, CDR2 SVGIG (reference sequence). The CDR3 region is CAWSGFLNLNYGYTF. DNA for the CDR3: TGTGCCTGGAGTGGGTTCCTCAACCTTAACTATGGCTACACCTTC.

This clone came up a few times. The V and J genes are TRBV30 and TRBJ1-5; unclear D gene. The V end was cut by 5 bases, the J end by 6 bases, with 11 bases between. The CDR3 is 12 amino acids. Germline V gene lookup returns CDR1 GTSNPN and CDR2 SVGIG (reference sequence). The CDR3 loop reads CAWSEGTQPQHF. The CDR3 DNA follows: TGTGCCTGGTCTGAGGGAACTCAGCCCCAGCATTTT.

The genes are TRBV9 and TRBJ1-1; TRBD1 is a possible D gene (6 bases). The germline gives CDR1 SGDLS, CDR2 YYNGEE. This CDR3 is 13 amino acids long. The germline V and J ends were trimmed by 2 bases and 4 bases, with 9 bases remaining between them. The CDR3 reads CASSVGGTTEAFF. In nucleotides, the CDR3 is TGTGCCAGCAGCGTTGGGGGCACCACTGAAGCTTTCTTT. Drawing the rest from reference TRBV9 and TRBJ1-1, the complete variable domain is DSGVTQTPKHLITATGQRVTLRCSPRSGDLSVYWYQQSLDQGLQFLIQYYNGEERAKGNILERFSAQQFPDLHSELNLSSLELGDSALYFCASSVGGTTEAFFGQGTRLTVV.

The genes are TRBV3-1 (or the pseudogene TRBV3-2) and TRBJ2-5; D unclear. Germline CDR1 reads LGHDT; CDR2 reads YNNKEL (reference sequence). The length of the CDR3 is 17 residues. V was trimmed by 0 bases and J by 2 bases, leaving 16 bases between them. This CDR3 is CASSQDQLLMGQETQYF. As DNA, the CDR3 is TGTGCCAGCAGCCAAGATCAGCTCCTCATGGGGCAAGAGACCCAGTACTTC.

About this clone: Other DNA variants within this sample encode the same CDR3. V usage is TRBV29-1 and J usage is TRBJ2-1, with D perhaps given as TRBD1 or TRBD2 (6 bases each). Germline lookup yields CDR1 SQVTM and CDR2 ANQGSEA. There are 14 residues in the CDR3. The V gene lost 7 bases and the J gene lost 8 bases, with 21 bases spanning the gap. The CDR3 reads CSALDRGRRDEQFF. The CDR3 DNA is TGCAGCGCCCTCGATAGGGGGAGGCGGGATGAGCAGTTCTTC.

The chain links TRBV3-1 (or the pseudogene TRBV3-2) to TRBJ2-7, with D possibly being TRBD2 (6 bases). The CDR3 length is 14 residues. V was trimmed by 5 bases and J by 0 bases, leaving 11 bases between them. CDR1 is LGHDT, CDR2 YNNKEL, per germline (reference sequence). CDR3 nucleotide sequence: TGTGCCAGCAGCGTTCACGGGAGCTCCTACGAGCAGTACTTC. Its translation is CASSVHGSSYEQYF.

The CDR3, as DNA: TGTGCCAGTAGTATAGGGGGACGGGTGGGCACTGAAGCTTTCTTT. It yields the protein CASSIGGRVGTEAFF. The chain combines TRBV19 with TRBJ1-1, with D maybe TRBD1 (5 bases). The CDR3 sequence is 15 residues long. Trimming shortened V by 1 base and J by 4 bases, and 13 bases separated the two germline ends. Germline assignment: CDR1 LNHDA and CDR2 SQIVND (reference sequence). The variable domain in full, completed from reference TRBV19 and TRBJ1-1, reads DGGITQSPKYLFRKEGQNVTLSCEQNLNHDAMYWYRQDPGQGLRLIYYSQIVNDFQKGDIAEGYSVSREKKESFPLTVTSAQKNPTAFYLCASSIGGRVGTEAFFGQGTRLTVV.